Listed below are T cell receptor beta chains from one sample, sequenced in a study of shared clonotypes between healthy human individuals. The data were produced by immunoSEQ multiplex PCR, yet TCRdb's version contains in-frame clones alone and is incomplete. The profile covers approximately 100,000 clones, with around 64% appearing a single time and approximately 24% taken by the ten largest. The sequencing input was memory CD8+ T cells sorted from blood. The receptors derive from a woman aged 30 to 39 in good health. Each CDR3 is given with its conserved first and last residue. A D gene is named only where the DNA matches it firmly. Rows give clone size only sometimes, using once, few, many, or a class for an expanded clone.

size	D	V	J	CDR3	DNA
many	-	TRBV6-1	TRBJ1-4	CASSPSVRGEKLFF	TGTGCCAGCAGTCCATCCGTCAGGGGTGAAAAACTGTTTTTT
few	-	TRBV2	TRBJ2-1	CASMGNAQFF	TGTGCCAGCATGGGAAACGCGCAGTTCTTC
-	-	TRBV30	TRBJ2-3	CAWSKASERDTQYF	TGTGCCTGGAGCAAGGCGTCCGAAAGAGATACGCAGTATTTT
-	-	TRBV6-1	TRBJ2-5	CASSEGHLGETQYF	TGTGCCAGCAGCGAAGGGCATTTGGGGGAGACCCAGTACTTC
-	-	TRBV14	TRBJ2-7	CASSPTSYEQYF	TGTGCCAGCAGCCCTACAAGCTACGAGCAGTACTTC
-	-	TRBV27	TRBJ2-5	CASSQSHHGERYF	TGTGCCAGCAGTCAAAGCCACCACGGGGAGCGGTACTTC
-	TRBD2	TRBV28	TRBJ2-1	CASSDLSGRAYNEQFF	TGTGCCAGCAGTGACCTTAGCGGGAGGGCCTACAATGAGCAGTTCTTC
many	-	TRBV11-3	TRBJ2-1	CASSLGPTTNEQFF	TGTGCCAGCAGCTTAGGCCCGACGACTAATGAGCAGTTCTTC
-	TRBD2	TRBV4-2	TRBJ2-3	CASSRTIPIPGLAERTDTQYF	TGTGCCAGCAGCCGAACCATTCCCATACCGGGACTAGCGGAACGCACAGATACGCAGTATTTT
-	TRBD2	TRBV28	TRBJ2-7	CASSFLAGGGYEQYF	TGTGCCAGCAGTTTCCTAGCGGGAGGGGGGTACGAGCAGTACTTC
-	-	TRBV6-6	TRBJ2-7	CASSYSLSHHEQYF	TGTGCCAGCAGTTACTCACTGTCTCACCACGAGCAGTACTTC
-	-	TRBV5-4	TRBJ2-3	CASSLATGKTDTQYF	TGTGCCAGCAGCTTGGCCACAGGGAAAACAGATACGCAGTATTTT
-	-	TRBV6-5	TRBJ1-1	CASSSKGMNTEAFF	TGTGCCAGCAGTTCTAAGGGCATGAACACTGAAGCTTTCTTT
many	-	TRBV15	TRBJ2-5	CATSPGGPSTQYF	TGTGCCACCAGCCCAGGAGGGCCGTCGACCCAGTACTTC
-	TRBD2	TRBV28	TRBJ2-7	CASSTSGREDSYEQYF	TGTGCCAGCAGTACGAGTGGGCGGGAGGATTCCTACGAGCAGTACTTC
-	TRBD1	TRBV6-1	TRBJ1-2	CARDRVGGYTF	TGTGCCAGGGACAGGGTTGGCGGCTACACCTTC
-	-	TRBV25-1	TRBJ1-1	CASSSEGPTVIPEAFF	TGTGCCAGCAGTTCTGAGGGACCGACGGTAATTCCTGAAGCTTTCTTT
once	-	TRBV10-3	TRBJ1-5	CAISNLAGDNQPQHF	TGTGCCATCAGCAACCTTGCAGGGGACAATCAGCCCCAGCATTTT
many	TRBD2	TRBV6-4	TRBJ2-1	CASSDSPGTSSNEQFF	TGTGCCAGCAGTGACTCACCCGGGACTAGCAGCAATGAGCAGTTCTTC
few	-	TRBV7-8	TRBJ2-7	CASSWGGPYEQYF	TGTGCCAGCAGCTGGGGGGGCCCCTACGAGCAGTACTTC
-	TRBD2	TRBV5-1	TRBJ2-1	CASRGYSGRENDNEQFF	TGCGCCAGCCGTGGGTATAGCGGGAGGGAAAACGACAATGAGCAGTTCTTC
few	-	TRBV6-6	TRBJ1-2	CASSYYRTGENGYTF	TGTGCCAGCAGTTACTATCGGACGGGGGAAAATGGCTACACCTTC
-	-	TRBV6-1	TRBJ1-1	CASRDGQNTEAFF	TGTGCCAGCAGGGACGGCCAGAACACTGAAGCTTTCTTT
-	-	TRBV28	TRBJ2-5	CASSPPMGSGGTQYF	TGTGCCAGCAGTCCGCCTATGGGGTCCGGAGGGACCCAGTACTTC
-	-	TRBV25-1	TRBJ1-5	CASSEGGSNQPQHF	TGTGCCAGCAGTGAAGGGGGTAGCAATCAGCCCCAGCATTTT
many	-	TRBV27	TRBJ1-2	CASSPTPPMGYTF	TGTGCCAGCAGTCCGACACCCCCTATGGGCTACACCTTC
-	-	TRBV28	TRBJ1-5	CASSLGDDLFQPQHF	TGTGCCAGCAGTTTAGGGGACGATTTATTTCAGCCCCAGCATTTT
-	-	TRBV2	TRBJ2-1	CASTGPAASPYNEQFF	TGTGCCAGCACCGGACCGGCCGCTTCCCCCTACAATGAGCAGTTCTTC
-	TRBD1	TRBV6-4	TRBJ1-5	CAIGGTELSNQPQHF	TGTGCCATAGGGGGGACAGAGCTGAGCAATCAGCCCCAGCATTTT
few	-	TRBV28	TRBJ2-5	CASSDWDQRYF	TGTGCCAGCAGCGATTGGGATCAGCGGTACTTC
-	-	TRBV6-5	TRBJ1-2	CASSATGAHLYTF	TGTGCCAGCAGTGCGACCGGGGCACACCTCTACACCTTC
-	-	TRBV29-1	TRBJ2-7	CSVELAGAGKRYEQYF	TGCAGCGTTGAACTCGCTGGGGCAGGGAAGAGATACGAGCAGTACTTC
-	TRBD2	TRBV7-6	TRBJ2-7	CASSELAGPSYEQYF	TGTGCCAGCAGTGAACTAGCGGGACCCTCCTACGAGCAGTACTTC
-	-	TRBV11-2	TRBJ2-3	CASSLGGDTQYF	TGTGCCAGCAGCTTAGGGGGAGATACGCAGTATTTT
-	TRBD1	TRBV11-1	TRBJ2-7	CASSYSQGPLYEQYF	TGTGCCAGCAGCTATTCACAGGGGCCGCTCTACGAGCAGTACTTC
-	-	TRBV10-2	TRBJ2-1	CASSASGAYNEQFF	TGCGCCAGCAGTGCCAGCGGAGCCTACAATGAGCAGTTCTTC
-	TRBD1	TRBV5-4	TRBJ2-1	CASSFSDRGSNEQFF	TGTGCCAGCAGCTTTTCGGACAGGGGGTCCAATGAGCAGTTCTTC
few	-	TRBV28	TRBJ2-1	CASSLRGDEQFF	TGTGCCAGCAGTTTAAGAGGGGATGAGCAGTTCTTC
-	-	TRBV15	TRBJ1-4	CATSRDRGGGGEKLFF	TGTGCCACCAGCAGAGATCGGGGAGGTGGCGGGGAAAAACTGTTTTTT
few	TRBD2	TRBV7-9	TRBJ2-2	CASSLEEGLAGAGELFF	TGTGCCAGCAGCTTAGAGGAGGGACTAGCGGGAGCCGGGGAGCTGTTTTTT
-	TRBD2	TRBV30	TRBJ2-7	CAWRGRGFYEQYF	TGTGCCTGGAGGGGGAGGGGTTTTTACGAGCAGTACTTC
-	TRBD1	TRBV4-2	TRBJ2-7	CASSRTGAERYEQYF	TGTGCCAGCAGCCGGACAGGGGCTGAAAGGTACGAGCAGTACTTC
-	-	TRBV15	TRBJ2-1	CATSRVYKQYNEQFF	TGTGCCACCAGCAGAGTCTACAAACAGTACAATGAGCAGTTCTTC
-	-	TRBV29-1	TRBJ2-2	CSVEGRSNTGELFF	TGCAGCGTTGAAGGACGGTCGAACACCGGGGAGCTGTTTTTT
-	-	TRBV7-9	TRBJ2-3	CASSDSGTDTQYF	TGTGCCAGCAGCGATAGCGGCACAGATACGCAGTATTTT
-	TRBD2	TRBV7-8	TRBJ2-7	CASSQLSGASSYEQYF	TGTGCCAGCAGCCAACTTAGCGGGGCGAGCTCCTACGAGCAGTACTTC
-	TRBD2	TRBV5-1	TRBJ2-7	CASSPKGAGNYEQYF	TGCGCCAGCAGCCCTAAGGGAGCGGGAAATTACGAGCAGTACTTC
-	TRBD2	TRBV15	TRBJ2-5	CATSRDLAGGFETQYF	TGTGCCACCAGCAGGGATCTAGCGGGTGGATTTGAGACCCAGTACTTC
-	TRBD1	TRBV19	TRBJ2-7	CATSGTGTAASYEQYF	TGTGCCACCTCAGGGACCGGGACAGCAGCCTCCTACGAGCAGTACTTC
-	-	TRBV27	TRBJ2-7	CASSALGPVSYEQYF	TGTGCCAGCTCCGCCCTTGGGCCGGTCTCCTACGAGCAGTACTTC
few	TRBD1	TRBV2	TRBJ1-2	CARSGQAFWGYTF	TGTGCCAGATCGGGACAGGCCTTTTGGGGCTACACCTTC
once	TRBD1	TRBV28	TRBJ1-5	CASSRDRINQPQHF	TGTGCCAGCAGCCGGGACAGAATCAATCAGCCCCAGCATTTT
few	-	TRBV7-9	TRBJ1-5	CASSQTGQPQHF	TGTGCCAGCAGCCAAACAGGTCAGCCCCAGCATTTT
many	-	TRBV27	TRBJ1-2	CASSSPYRTNYGYTF	TGTGCCAGCAGTTCCCCTTACAGGACTAACTATGGCTACACCTTC
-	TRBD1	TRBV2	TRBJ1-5	CASRPGTGGNQPQHF	TGTGCCAGCAGGCCGGGGACAGGGGGTAATCAGCCCCAGCATTTT
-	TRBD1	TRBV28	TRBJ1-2	CASSPDGTGSRGYTF	TGTGCCAGCAGTCCAGACGGGACAGGGAGTCGCGGCTACACCTTC
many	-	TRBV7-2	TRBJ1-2	CASSLALGEGFGYGYTF	TGTGCCAGCAGCTTAGCGTTAGGGGAGGGGTTTGGCTATGGCTACACCTTC